The clone carrying this T cell receptor (beta chain) was found a few times. The antigen is not known. The data belong to a study of shared clonotypes between healthy human individuals. The study's findings and limits: Estimated clonotype richness was generally higher in naive than memory subsets.

V was clipped by 4 bases and J by 2 bases, with 13 bases between them. The CDR3 extends over 15 amino acids. CDR1 is KGHSH and CDR2 is LQKENI in the germline V gene. Over several immunoSEQ plates, each subset's genomic DNA was distributed in even portions. Generated by immunoSEQ multiplex PCR, the TCRdb table keeps only in-frame clones and is missing some. The table shows about 1 million clones, with approximately 72% occurring only once. The sequencing input was memory CD4+ T cells sorted from blood. Subset meaning: CD45RA-negative fraction. The receptor was isolated from a man in his late teens or twenties in good health. The V gene is TRBV18, the J gene TRBJ2-3, with D unresolved. The CDR3, as DNA: TGTGCCAGCTCACTAACGTCCACTCACACAGATACGCAGTATTTT. This codes for CASSLTSTHTDTQYF.